These 23 T cell receptor beta chains were all obtained from the same sample, sequenced in a study of technical replicates of blood from a few donors. Data came from immunoSEQ multiplex PCR; TCRdb stores just in-frame clones and leaves some out. The table shows 74,000 or so clones, with 90% to 95% occurring only once. The specimen was T cells isolated from PBMCs. Every receptor here comes from a human donor in good health.

This chain links TRBV6-5 with TRBJ2-7, with 9 nucleotides matching TRBD1. The CDR3 contains 15 residues. Germline V lookup: CDR1 MNHEY, CDR2 SVGAGI. After removal of 4 bases from V and 4 bases from J, the junction contained 8 bases not matched to a gene. This CDR3 reads CASSSDRDREYEQYF. As DNA, the CDR3 is TGTGCCAGCAGTTCCGACCGGGACAGGGAATACGAGCAGTACTTC.

CDR3 residues: CASGKLETQYF. The CDR3 DNA sequence: TGTGCCAGCGGTAAACTAGAAACGCAGTATTTT. J is TRBJ2-3 and V is TRBV6-1, with D perhaps TRBD2 (5 bases). V was trimmed by 8 bases and J by 9 bases, leaving 12 bases between them. The CDR3 loop spans 11 amino acids. The germline CDR1 and CDR2 sequences are MNHNS and SASEGT.

The rearrangement joins TRBV20-1 to TRBJ2-7; the match to TRBD1 covers 9 bases. The germline V gene encodes CDR1 DFQATT and CDR2 SNEGSKA (reference sequence). V shed 8 bases, J shed 3 bases, and the junction held 2 bases outside the gene matches. This CDR3 region has 11 residues. The CDR3 here is CSWDRDYEQYF. The DNA of the CDR3 is TGCAGTTGGGACAGGGACTACGAGCAGTACTTC.

This rearrangement joins TRBV28 to TRBJ1-1, with 10 bases identical to TRBD1. The CDR3 contains 15 residues. CDR1 and CDR2 from the germline V gene are MDHEN and SYDVKM. V gave up 6 bases and J gave up 0 bases; unmatched junction bases: 4. Here the CDR3 DNA reads TGTGCCAGCAGCCCCGGGACAGGGGTGAACACTGAAGCTTTCTTT. Translated: CASSPGTGVNTEAFF.

The V call is TRBV28, the J call TRBJ2-7; 12 bases match TRBD1. The CDR3 contains 15 residues. The germline V gene has CDR1 MDHEN and CDR2 SYDVKM. V gave up 10 bases and J gave up 7 bases; unmatched junction bases: 14. The CDR3 loop reads CAISGSGQGAWEQYF. Here the CDR3 DNA reads TGTGCCATCAGCGGGTCGGGACAGGGGGCGTGGGAGCAGTACTTC.

This chain joins TRBV5-1 and TRBJ2-3; 13 bases align to TRBD2. Germline V gene sequence: CDR1 SGHRS, CDR2 YFSETQ. The V and J ends lost 4 bases and 6 bases, in that order; junction bases with no gene match: 17. The CDR3 is 19 amino acids. Here the CDR3 reads CASSGWGAGTSGVGDTQYF. For the CDR3, the DNA is TGCGCCAGCAGCGGCTGGGGCGCTGGGACTAGCGGGGTCGGGGATACGCAGTATTTT. Together with reference TRBV5-1 and TRBJ2-3, the CDR3 gives the full variable domain: KAGVTQTPRYLIKTRGQQVTLSCSPISGHRSVSWYQQTPGQGLQFLFEYFSETQRNKGNFPGRFSGRQFSNSRSEMNVSTLELGDSALYLCASSGWGAGTSGVGDTQYFGPGTRLTVL.

This clone was picked up a small number of times. The V gene is TRBV18, the J gene TRBJ1-1; D remains ambiguous. The CDR3 has 13 residues. Germline assignment: CDR1 KGHSH and CDR2 LQKENI. With 6 bases removed from V and 1 base from J, the gap between germline ends came to 9 bases. The CDR3 loop reads CASSPTENTEAFF. The CDR3 nucleotides are TGTGCCAGCTCCCCCACAGAGAACACTGAAGCTTTCTTT.

The genes are TRBV7-6 and TRBJ2-3; 10 nucleotides line up with TRBD2. Germline V gene data show CDR1 as SGHVS and CDR2 as FNYEAQ. This CDR3 spans 15 amino acids. V gave up 5 bases and J gave up 2 bases; unmatched junction bases: 4. CDR3 sequence (DNA): TGTGCCAGCAGCCCCGGGACTAGCGCCACAGATACGCAGTATTTT. As protein: CASSPGTSATDTQYF.

The sample holds one count of this clone. The J gene is TRBJ2-3, the V gene TRBV14; 8 bases align to TRBD1. The CDR3 is 14 amino acids. The germline V gene has CDR1 SGHDN and CDR2 FVKESK. The ends lost 6 bases at V and 4 bases at J; junction bases unmatched: 6. This chain's CDR3 is CASSAAGGADTQYF. The CDR3 DNA sequence: TGTGCCAGCAGTGCTGCAGGGGGCGCAGATACGCAGTATTTT.

The genes are TRBV5-1 and TRBJ1-1; D is uncertain. Deletions cut 1 base from V and 2 bases from J, with 9 bases between. The CDR3 is made up of 14 amino acids. Germline values: CDR1 SGHRS, CDR2 YFSETQ. CDR3 coding DNA: TGCGCCAGCAGCTTGAGACGGGAAAACACTGAAGCTTTCTTT. Translating it yields CASSLRRENTEAFF. The full variable domain, its missing parts supplied by reference TRBV5-1 and TRBJ1-1, is KAGVTQTPRYLIKTRGQQVTLSCSPISGHRSVSWYQQTPGQGLQFLFEYFSETQRNKGNFPGRFSGRQFSNSRSEMNVSTLELGDSALYLCASSLRRENTEAFFGQGTRLTVV.

The chain is built from TRBV28 and TRBJ1-5, with TRBD1 matching over 9 bases. Germline lookup yields CDR1 MDHEN and CDR2 SYDVKM. With V trimmed by 4 bases and J by 9 bases, 19 bases remained unmatched. This CDR3 has 18 amino acids. As DNA, the CDR3 is TGTGCCAGCAGTTACAACCCCCGGGACAGGGTGTCCGTTTGGCCCCAGCATTTT. Its protein is CASSYNPRDRVSVWPQHF. Full variable domain (rest looked up from reference TRBV28 and TRBJ1-5): DVKVTQSSRYLVKRTGEKVFLECVQDMDHENMFWYRQDPGLGLRLIYFSYDVKMKEKGDIPEGYSVSREKKERFSLILESASTNQTSMYLCASSYNPRDRVSVWPQHFGDGTRLSIL.

This clone was observed a single time. The rearrangement joins TRBV11-3 to TRBJ1-4, with D uncertain. Germline CDR1 is SGHNT and CDR2 is YENEEA. This CDR3 region has 13 residues. V was shortened by 3 bases and J by 7 bases, with 9 bases between the two germline ends. CDR3 amino acids: CASSFRGPEKLFF. CDR3 coding DNA: TGTGCCAGCAGCTTTCGGGGTCCTGAAAAACTGTTTTTT.

V and J are TRBV10-3 and TRBJ2-5, with TRBD2 matching 10 bases. The CDR3 length is 19 residues. V was pared by 4 bases and J by 4 bases, with 18 bases of the junction left unmatched. Germline CDR1 reads ENHRY; CDR2 reads SYGVKD. This CDR3 is CAISVVGVLAGVPPETQYF. CDR3 sequence (DNA): TGTGCCATCAGTGTCGTCGGGGTCCTAGCGGGAGTTCCCCCAGAGACCCAGTACTTC.

The genes are TRBV4-1 and TRBJ2-7; TRBD2 matches 7 bases. CDR3 length: 15 amino acids. CDR1 MGHRA and CDR2 YSYEKL come from the germline V gene. V was pared by 4 bases and J by 6 bases, with 12 bases of the junction left unmatched. The CDR3 nucleotides read TGCGCCAGCAGCCCAGGGATCGCTTCGGGGGGCGAGCAGTACTTC. It yields the protein CASSPGIASGGEQYF.

The chain carries TRBV11-3 and TRBJ1-4, with 10 bases fitting TRBD1. The CDR3 consists of 14 residues. Germline-derived CDR1 and CDR2 are SGHNT and YENEEA. Trimming at V came to 4 bases and at J to 12 bases, leaving 8 bases not matched to a gene. CDR3: CASSSDRGRGELFF. Here the CDR3 DNA reads TGTGCCAGCAGCTCGGACAGGGGGAGAGGGGAACTGTTTTTT.

This rearrangement joins TRBV11-2 to TRBJ2-1; D might be TRBD1 (8 bases). Trimming removed 4 bases from V and 7 bases from J, with 17 bases in between. CDR3 size: 15 residues. Germline assignment: CDR1 SGHAT and CDR2 FQNNGV. CDR3 in amino acids: CASSYLQQGGNEQFF. Written as DNA, the CDR3 is TGTGCCAGCAGCTACCTTCAACAGGGGGGGAATGAGCAGTTCTTC.

A single count supports this clone. The chain couples TRBV13 to TRBJ2-5, with TRBD2 identical over 12 bases. Per germline, CDR1 PRHDT and CDR2 FYEKMQ (reference sequence). Trimming cost V 5 bases and J 2 bases; bases outside gene matches: 3. CDR3 length equals 15 residues. The chain's CDR3 is CASSVGLAGQETQYF. CDR3 sequence (DNA): TGTGCCAGCAGCGTTGGACTAGCGGGACAAGAGACCCAGTACTTC. The complete variable domain, with remaining parts taken from reference TRBV13 and TRBJ2-5, reads AAGVIQSPRHLIKEKRETATLKCYPIPRHDTVYWYQQGPGQDPQFLISFYEKMQSDKGSIPDRFSAQQFSDYHSELNMSSLELGDSALYFCASSVGLAGQETQYFGPGTRLLVL.

This clone was recorded only once. The chain is built from TRBV5-1 and TRBJ1-2, with D unresolved. CDR1 is SGHRS, CDR2 YFSETQ, per germline. V was cut by 0 bases and J by 2 bases, with 5 bases left in between. The CDR3 has 13 amino acids. In DNA, the CDR3 is TGCGCCAGCAGCTTGGTTTCGAACTATGGCTACACCTTC. It encodes CASSLVSNYGYTF.

CDR3 coding DNA: TGTGCCAGCCGATCCCCGCAGCGGGCAGCGTTCCAAGAGACCCAGTACTTC. It translates to CASRSPQRAAFQETQYF. The chain has TRBV2 and TRBJ2-5; D may be TRBD2 (6 bases). Germline CDR1 reads SNHLY; CDR2 reads FYNNEI. Trimming cost V 8 bases and J 1 base, with 23 bases left between them. This CDR3 has 17 residues.

V gene TRBV11-3 combines with J gene TRBJ2-7; 7 nucleotides agree with TRBD1. CDR3 size: 16 residues. Germline CDR1 and CDR2: SGHNT and YENEEA. The J segment lost 3 bases and the V segment lost 4 bases, leaving 12 bases of the junction unmatched. In nucleotides, the CDR3 is TGTGCCAGCAGCTCCCCGGTGGCACAGGGGATCTACGAGCAGTACTTC. Amino acids: CASSSPVAQGIYEQYF.

The rearrangement joins TRBV6-1 to TRBJ1-2, with 7 bases fitting TRBD1. Germline V gene lookup returns CDR1 MNHNS and CDR2 SASEGT. V shed 4 bases and J 2 bases; nucleotides not matched to a gene: 10. The CDR3 runs 16 residues. This CDR3 is CASSVSSGTANYGYTF. Here the CDR3 DNA reads TGTGCCAGCAGTGTTAGTTCCGGGACAGCAAACTATGGCTACACCTTC.

The chain uses TRBV6-6 and TRBJ1-1; D is unresolved. This CDR3 has 12 amino acids. Trimming took off 2 bases at V and 6 bases at J, with 7 bases between the two ends. CDR1 and CDR2 (germline): MNHNY, SVGAGI (reference sequence). The CDR3 reads CASSYGTAEAFF. The CDR3 DNA is TGTGCCAGCAGTTACGGCACAGCTGAAGCTTTCTTT.

The V call is TRBV6-5, the J call TRBJ2-2; D ambiguous. V was cut by 4 bases and J by 6 bases, with 6 bases left in between. CDR3 length equals 12 residues. The germline V gene encodes CDR1 MNHEY and CDR2 SVGAGI. The CDR3 protein is CASSSVSGELFF. The CDR3 DNA sequence: TGTGCCAGCAGTTCCGTCTCCGGGGAGCTGTTTTTT.